One sample yielded the 8 T cell receptor beta chains listed below, sequenced in a study of beta chain features in type 1 diabetes. Their recognized antigens are unknown. Expressed TCRB transcripts were sequenced because the isolated RNA had all been reverse transcribed beforehand. Sequencing was performed with immunoSEQ multiplex PCR; in TCRdb, only in-frame clones are kept and a portion is missing. This sample has hundreds of thousands of clones, with about 15% found just once. Overall study findings and caveats: In every one of the four CD4+ subsets, TCRB CDR3s were moderately but significantly shorter in Type 1 diabetes patients.

Sequences were obtained from naive CD4+ T cells from blood. The receptors here all came from a man younger than 35 with type 1 diabetes.

V usage is TRBV7-8 and J usage is TRBJ2-1; 7 bases line up with TRBD2. V gave up 6 bases and J gave up 4 bases; unmatched junction bases: 6. Germline values: CDR1 SGHVS, CDR2 FQNEAQ. This CDR3 has 14 residues. DNA of the CDR3: TGTGCCAGCAGACGGGCTAGCGGTTACAATGAGCAGTTCTTC. This translates into CASRRASGYNEQFF.

This clone was counted a few times. The genes are TRBV4-1 and TRBJ2-5, with D perhaps TRBD1 (5 bases). The CDR3 has 16 residues. V lost 0 bases and J 1 base, leaving 12 bases between the germline ends. Germline CDR1 reads MGHRA; CDR2 reads YSYEKL. The CDR3 region is CASSQDPPRAQETQYF. For the CDR3, the DNA is TGCGCCAGCAGCCAAGATCCTCCCAGGGCCCAAGAGACCCAGTACTTC.

This sequence joins TRBV28 and TRBJ1-5; D not resolved. V was trimmed by 6 bases and J by 2 bases, leaving 11 bases between them. The CDR3 has 14 amino acids. Germline assignment: CDR1 MDHEN and CDR2 SYDVKM. CDR3 sequence: CASRPYRGNQPQHF. CDR3 coding DNA: TGTGCCAGCAGGCCTTACCGGGGCAATCAGCCCCAGCATTTT.

This clone was observed a handful of times. V gene TRBV11-2 combines with J gene TRBJ2-7; tentatively, D is TRBD2 (5 bases). V lost 0 bases and J lost 3, with 9 bases in between. The CDR3 covers 14 residues. Germline V gives CDR1 SGHAT, CDR2 FQNNGV. CDR3 bases: TGTGCCAGCAGCTTAGATCGAGCGGACTACGAGCAGTACTTC. This sequence encodes CASSLDRADYEQYF.

V is TRBV2 and J is TRBJ2-2; the D gene is possibly TRBD2 (5 bases). The length of the CDR3 is 14 residues. Germline loops: CDR1 SNHLY, CDR2 FYNNEI. V was pared by 5 bases and J by 0 bases, with 7 bases between. The CDR3 DNA is TGTGCCAGCAGTAGCGGATCGAACACCGGGGAGCTGTTTTTT. Its protein is CASSSGSNTGELFF.

This chain connects TRBV5-6 to TRBJ2-7, with TRBD1 matching 7 bases. Germline CDR1 and CDR2: SGHDT and YYEEEE. The CDR3 contains 13 residues. The V and J ends lost 5 bases and 5 bases, in that order; junction bases with no gene match: 7. For the CDR3, the DNA is TGTGCCAGCAGGAAAACAGGGGCGGACGAGCAGTACTTC. This gives the protein CASRKTGADEQYF.

This clone was recorded a few times. This rearrangement joins TRBV2 to TRBJ2-7; perhaps TRBD2 as D (6 bases). Germline-derived CDR1 and CDR2 are SNHLY and FYNNEI. V was trimmed by 8 bases and J by 5 bases, leaving 22 bases between them. This CDR3 spans 15 amino acids. The CDR3 bases are TGTGCCAGCTCACAATTGGCGGGATCCCCCCACGAGCAGTACTTC. Translation gives CASSQLAGSPHEQYF.

This chain uses TRBV19 with TRBJ2-7; tentative D call: TRBD2 (5 bases). From germline, CDR1 is LNHDA and CDR2 SQIVND (reference sequence). Between the trimmed V and J ends, which lost 3 bases and 1 base, there was a span of 7 bases. This CDR3 region has 13 residues. CDR3 amino acids: CASSIEGSYEQYF. The CDR3 bases are TGTGCCAGTAGTATCGAGGGATCCTACGAGCAGTACTTC.